These 19 T cell receptor beta chains came from one sample sequenced in a study of T-cell memory formation after mild COVID-19. From the 5' RACE reads, TCRdb called clonotypes with MiXCR, one entry per CDR3 protein. Here the sample spans about 280,000 distinct CDR3 sequences, 8.2% being singletons. Sequencing used PBMCs or a T cell subset sorted from them (not recorded which). The origin of the receptors is a man aged 18 to 30 who had mild COVID-19 (a few samples of this study predate the infection). Cell type and time point are not known.

As for this clonotype: This clone may be a read error of a much larger clone one base away. The chain combines TRBV7-8 with TRBJ2-7; maybe TRBD2 (5 bases). The germline CDR1 and CDR2 sequences are SGHVS and FQNEAQ. The CDR3 has 13 amino acids. The V and J ends lost 5 bases and 4 bases respectively, with 12 bases between them. In DNA, the CDR3 is TGTGCCAGCAGCACCGGGGTGGAATACGAGCAGTACTTC. It encodes CASSTGVEYEQYF.

This clonotype came up a few times. The chain employs TRBV7-3 and TRBJ2-2; 10 bases are a match to TRBD2. The CDR3 has 15 residues. V lost 6 bases and J lost 12; bases outside the gene matches: 13. The germline V gene has CDR1 SGHTA and CDR2 FQGTGA. The CDR3 spells CASSPDPLAGMKLFF. The CDR3 DNA sequence: TGTGCCAGCAGTCCCGACCCACTAGCGGGGATGAAGCTGTTTTTT. The entire variable domain, with the rest obtained from reference TRBV7-3 and TRBJ2-2, is as follows: GAGVSQTPSNKVTEKGKYVELRCDPISGHTALYWYRQSLGQGPEFLIYFQGTGAADDSGLPNDRFFAVRPEGSVSTLKIQRTERGDSAVYLCASSPDPLAGMKLFFGEGSRLTVL.

This sequence joins TRBV12-3 or TRBV12-4 and TRBJ1-5, with D possibly TRBD1 on 6 matching bases. Trimming took off 4 bases at V and 5 bases at J, with 18 bases between the two ends. CDR3 size: 16 residues. The CDR3 DNA is TGTGCCAGCAGTTCCGACTTACAGGGATTCCATCAGCCCCAGCATTTT. It encodes CASSSDLQGFHQPQHF.

The chain uses TRBV28 and TRBJ1-3, with no clear D. The CDR3 is 18 amino acids. The V gene lost 4 bases and the J gene lost 1 base, with 20 bases spanning the gap. Germline loops: CDR1 MDHEN, CDR2 SYDVKM. In DNA, the CDR3 is TGTGCCAGCAGTTCTTACTGGGTCCACTCAGTATCTGGAAACACCATATATTTT. Residues: CASSSYWVHSVSGNTIYF.

The rearrangement uses TRBV14 and TRBJ2-1; 11 nucleotides line up with TRBD1. The CDR3 covers 14 residues. Trimming cost V 7 bases and J 7 bases; bases outside gene matches: 6. Germline lookup yields CDR1 SGHDN and CDR2 FVKESK. The CDR3 DNA reads TGTGCCAGCAACCCGGGACAGGGGGTAAATGAGCAGTTCTTC. It yields the protein CASNPGQGVNEQFF. Looking up the rest from reference TRBV14 and TRBJ2-1 gives the full variable domain: EAGVTQFPSHSVIEKGQTVTLRCDPISGHDNLYWYRRVMGKEIKFLLHFVKESKQDESGMPNNRFLAERTGGTYSTLKVQPAELEDSGVYFCASNPGQGVNEQFFGPGTRLTVL.

The V gene is TRBV20-1, the J gene TRBJ2-2; D remains ambiguous. Germline-derived CDR1 and CDR2 are DFQATT and SNEGSKA (reference sequence). The CDR3 spans 16 residues. Trimming stripped 0 bases from V and 4 bases from J, with 15 bases between. CDR3 sequence reads: CSARDRNGAFTGELFF. The CDR3, as DNA: TGCAGTGCTAGAGATAGGAATGGAGCGTTCACCGGGGAGCTGTTTTTT.

This clonotype was detected ten times or more. The CDR3 DNA reads as TGTGCCAGCAGCTTAGGGACAGCGTATAATGAAAAACTGTTTTTT. Translating it yields CASSLGTAYNEKLFF. The chain is built from TRBV5-6 and TRBJ1-4, with 7 positions matching TRBD1. This CDR3 is 15 amino acids long. The junction had 5 bases not matched to a gene; V was cut back by 2 bases and J by 4 bases. Germline V gene sequence: CDR1 SGHDT, CDR2 YYEEEE.

This clonotype was seen many times. The V gene is TRBV9, the J gene TRBJ2-1; 10 positions agree with TRBD2. The CDR3 covers 16 residues. Germline assignment: CDR1 SGDLS and CDR2 YYNGEE. V lost 0 bases and J lost 8; bases outside the gene matches: 8. DNA of the CDR3: TGTGCCAGCAGCGTAGCTGGTAGCGGGGGGAGCGATGAGCAGTTCTTC. Protein: CASSVAGSGGSDEQFF.

The V call is TRBV7-9, the J call TRBJ2-1, with a tentative D call TRBD2 (6 bases). The CDR3 runs 14 residues. Trimming removed 3 bases at V and 5 bases at J, with 11 bases between. The germline gives CDR1 SEHNR, CDR2 FQNEAQ (reference sequence). CDR3 DNA sequence: TGTGCCAGCAGCTTCCAGCGGGCCGACAATGAGCAGTTCTTC. Translation gives CASSFQRADNEQFF.

This chain links TRBV6-5 with TRBJ2-4, with D hard to call. Germline V gives CDR1 MNHEY, CDR2 SVGAGI. The V end lost 2 bases, the J end lost 8 bases, and 19 bases lay between the germline ends. The CDR3 runs to 16 residues. Written as DNA, the CDR3 is TGTGCCAGCAGTTACCGGGTCGGCACCCATGGGTACATTCAGTACTTC. It translates to CASSYRVGTHGYIQYF.

The chain uses TRBV7-2 and TRBJ1-3; D possibly corresponds to TRBD1 (5 bases). Germline CDR1 and CDR2: SGHTA and FQGNSA. This CDR3 is built from 16 residues. V was trimmed by 1 base and J by 0 bases, leaving 10 bases between them. The CDR3 coding sequence is TGTGCCAGCAGCTTAGGACAGAGAGCCTCTGGAAACACCATATATTTT. This translates into CASSLGQRASGNTIYF.

The sample holds a few counts of this clonotype. V and J are TRBV7-2 and TRBJ2-1; 10 bases align to TRBD2. Germline V gives CDR1 SGHTA, CDR2 FQGNSA. The ends lost 4 bases at V and 7 bases at J; junction bases unmatched: 10. This CDR3 spans 16 amino acids. The CDR3 loop is CASSSGTSVYWNEQFF. The CDR3, as DNA: TGTGCCAGCAGCTCGGGGACTAGCGTGTATTGGAATGAGCAGTTCTTC.

This clonotype was found a few times. The V call is TRBV7-3, the J call TRBJ2-3, with D possibly being TRBD2 (7 bases). The CDR3 is 17 residues long. Germline assignment: CDR1 SGHTA and CDR2 FQGTGA. Trimming pared 4 bases from V and 2 bases from J, leaving 19 bases between. The CDR3 DNA sequence: TGTGCCAGCAGCTCAAGGCAGGGGCGGGGGTTCACAGATACGCAGTATTTT. Translating it yields CASSSRQGRGFTDTQYF.

The rearrangement links TRBV5-1 to TRBJ1-2; possible D gene TRBD1, 6 bases. The CDR3 covers 14 residues. Trimming shortened V by 3 bases and J by 4 bases, and 13 bases separated the two germline ends. Germline CDR1 reads SGHRS; CDR2 reads YFSETQ. CDR3 amino acids: CASSSNRAFYGYTF. In nucleotides, the CDR3 is TGCGCCAGCAGCTCGAACAGGGCCTTCTATGGCTACACCTTC.

The rearrangement uses TRBV18 and TRBJ1-5, with TRBD1 as a possible D gene (5 bases). Germline loops: CDR1 KGHSH, CDR2 LQKENI. The CDR3 runs 14 residues. Deletions cut 6 bases from V and 3 bases from J, with 12 bases between. CDR3 sequence (DNA): TGTGCCAGCTCGCCGGGACGGAACAATCAGCCCCAGCATTTT. Translating it yields CASSPGRNNQPQHF.

This clonotype was seen ten or more times. This chain uses TRBV7-2 with TRBJ2-5; TRBD2 agrees at 9 bases. Germline CDR1 reads SGHTA; CDR2 reads FQGNSA. After removal of 5 bases from V and 4 bases from J, the junction contained 11 bases not matched to a gene. CDR3 length equals 16 residues. CDR3: CASSPIGLAGRETQYF. The DNA of the CDR3 is TGTGCCAGCAGCCCGATAGGGCTAGCGGGAAGAGAGACCCAGTACTTC.

This clonotype has just a few counts. This rearrangement joins TRBV12-3 or TRBV12-4 to TRBJ2-5, with D maybe TRBD2 (6 bases). Trimming removed 5 bases from V and 5 bases from J, with 15 bases in between. This CDR3 is built from 14 residues. The CDR3 nucleotides are TGTGCCAGCAGTCCTAGCGCCTCAGGGGAGACCCAGTACTTC. Translating it yields CASSPSASGETQYF.

CDR3 sequence: CASSRGQAWTEAFF. The DNA for the CDR3 is TGTGCCAGCAGCCGGGGACAGGCTTGGACTGAAGCTTTCTTT. The rearrangement joins TRBV2 to TRBJ1-1; 8 nucleotides match TRBD1. Losses at the gene ends were 6 bases for V and 5 bases for J; bases not matched to a gene: 8. This CDR3 spans 14 amino acids. CDR1 is SNHLY and CDR2 is FYNNEI in the germline V gene.

The V gene is TRBV7-8, the J gene TRBJ2-7, with D perhaps TRBD1 (7 bases). This CDR3 comprises 20 residues. V was cut by 3 bases and J by 4 bases, with 31 bases left in between. From germline, CDR1 is SGHVS and CDR2 FQNEAQ. CDR3 loop: CASSFPRTGPARGASYEQYV. The CDR3 DNA reads as TGTGCCAGCAGCTTTCCCCGGACAGGTCCTGCCAGGGGGGCCTCGTACGAGCAGTACGTC.